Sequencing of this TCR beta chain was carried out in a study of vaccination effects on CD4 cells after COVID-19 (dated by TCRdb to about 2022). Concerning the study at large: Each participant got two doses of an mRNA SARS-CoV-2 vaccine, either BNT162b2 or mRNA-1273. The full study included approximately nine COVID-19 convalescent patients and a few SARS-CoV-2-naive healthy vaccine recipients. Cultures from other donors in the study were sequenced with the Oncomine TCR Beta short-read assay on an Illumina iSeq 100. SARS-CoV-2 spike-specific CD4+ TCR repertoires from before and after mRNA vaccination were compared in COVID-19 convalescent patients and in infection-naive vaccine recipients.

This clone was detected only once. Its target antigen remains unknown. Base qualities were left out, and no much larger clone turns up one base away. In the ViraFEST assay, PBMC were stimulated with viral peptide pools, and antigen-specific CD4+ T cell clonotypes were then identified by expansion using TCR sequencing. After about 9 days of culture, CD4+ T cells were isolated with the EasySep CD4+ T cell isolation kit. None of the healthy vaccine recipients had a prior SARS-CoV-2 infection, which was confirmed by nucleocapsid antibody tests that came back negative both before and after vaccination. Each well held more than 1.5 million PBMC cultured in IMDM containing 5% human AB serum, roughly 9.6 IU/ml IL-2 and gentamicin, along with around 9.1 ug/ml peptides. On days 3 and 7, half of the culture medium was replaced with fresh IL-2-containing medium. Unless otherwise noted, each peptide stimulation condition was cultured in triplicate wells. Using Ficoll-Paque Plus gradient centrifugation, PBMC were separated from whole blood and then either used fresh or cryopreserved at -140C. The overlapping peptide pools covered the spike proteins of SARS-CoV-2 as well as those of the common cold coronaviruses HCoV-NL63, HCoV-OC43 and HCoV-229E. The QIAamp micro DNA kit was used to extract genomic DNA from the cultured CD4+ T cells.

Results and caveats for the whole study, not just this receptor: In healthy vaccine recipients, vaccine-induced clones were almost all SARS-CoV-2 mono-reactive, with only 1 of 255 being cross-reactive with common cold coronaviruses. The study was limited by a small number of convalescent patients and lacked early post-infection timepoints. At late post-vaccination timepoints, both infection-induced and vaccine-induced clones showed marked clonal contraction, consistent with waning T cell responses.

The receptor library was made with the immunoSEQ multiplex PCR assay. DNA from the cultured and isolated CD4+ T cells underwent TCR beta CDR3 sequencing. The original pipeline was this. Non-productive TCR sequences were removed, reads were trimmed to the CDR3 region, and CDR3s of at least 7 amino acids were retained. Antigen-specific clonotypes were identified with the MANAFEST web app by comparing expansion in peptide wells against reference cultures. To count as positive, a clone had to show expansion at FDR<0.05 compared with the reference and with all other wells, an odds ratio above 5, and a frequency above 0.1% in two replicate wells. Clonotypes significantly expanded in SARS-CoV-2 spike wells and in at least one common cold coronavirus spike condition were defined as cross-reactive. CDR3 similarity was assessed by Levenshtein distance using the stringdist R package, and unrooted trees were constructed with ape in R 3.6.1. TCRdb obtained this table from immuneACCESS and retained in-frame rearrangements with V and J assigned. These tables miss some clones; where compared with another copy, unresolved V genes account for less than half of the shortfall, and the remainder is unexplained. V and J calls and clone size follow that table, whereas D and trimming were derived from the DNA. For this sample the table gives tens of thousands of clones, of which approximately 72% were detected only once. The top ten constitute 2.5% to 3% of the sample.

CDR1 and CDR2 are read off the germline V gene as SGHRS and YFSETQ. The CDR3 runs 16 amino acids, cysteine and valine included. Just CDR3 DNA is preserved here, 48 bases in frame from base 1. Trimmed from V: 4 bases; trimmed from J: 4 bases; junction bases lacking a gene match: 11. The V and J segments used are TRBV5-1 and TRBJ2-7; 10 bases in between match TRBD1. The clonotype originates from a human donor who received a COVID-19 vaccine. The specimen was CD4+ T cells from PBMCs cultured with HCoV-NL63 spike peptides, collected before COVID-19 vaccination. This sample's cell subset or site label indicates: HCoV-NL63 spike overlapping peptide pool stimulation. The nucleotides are TGCGCCAGCAGCCTAAACTCGGGACAGGGGTTTTACGAGCAGTACGTC. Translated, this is CASSLNSGQGFYEQYV.